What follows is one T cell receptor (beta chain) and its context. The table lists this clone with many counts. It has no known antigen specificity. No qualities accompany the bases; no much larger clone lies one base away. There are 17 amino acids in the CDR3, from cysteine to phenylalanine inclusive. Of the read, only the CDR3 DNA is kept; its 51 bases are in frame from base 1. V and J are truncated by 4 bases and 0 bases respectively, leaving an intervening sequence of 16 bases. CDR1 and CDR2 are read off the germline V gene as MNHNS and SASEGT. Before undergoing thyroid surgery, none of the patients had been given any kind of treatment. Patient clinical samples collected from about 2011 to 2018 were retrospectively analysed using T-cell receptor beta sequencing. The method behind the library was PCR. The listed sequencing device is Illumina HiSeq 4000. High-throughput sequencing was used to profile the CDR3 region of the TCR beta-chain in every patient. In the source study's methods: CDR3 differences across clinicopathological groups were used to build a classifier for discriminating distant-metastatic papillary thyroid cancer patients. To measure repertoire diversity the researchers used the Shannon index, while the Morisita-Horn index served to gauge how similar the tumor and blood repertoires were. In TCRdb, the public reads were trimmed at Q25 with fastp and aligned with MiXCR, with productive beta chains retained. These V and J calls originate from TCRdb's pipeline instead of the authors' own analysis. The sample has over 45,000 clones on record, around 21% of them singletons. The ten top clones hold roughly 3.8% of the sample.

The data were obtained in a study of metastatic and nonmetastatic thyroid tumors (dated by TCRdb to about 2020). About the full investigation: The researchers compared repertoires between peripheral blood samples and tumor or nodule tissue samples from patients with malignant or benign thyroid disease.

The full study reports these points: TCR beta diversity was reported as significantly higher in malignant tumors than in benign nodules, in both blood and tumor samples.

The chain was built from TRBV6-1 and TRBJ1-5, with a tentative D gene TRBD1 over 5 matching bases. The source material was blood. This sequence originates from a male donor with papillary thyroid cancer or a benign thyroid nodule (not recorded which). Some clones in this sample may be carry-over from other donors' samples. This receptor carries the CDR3 CASSVAERGYSNQPQHF. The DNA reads TGTGCCAGCAGTGTGGCCGAAAGGGGCTATAGCAATCAGCCCCAGCATTTT.